These 3 T cell receptor beta chains share one sample of origin, sequenced in a study of cytomegalovirus exposure and HLA in healthy donors. TCRdb's copy holds only in-frame clones and misses some; the assay was immunoSEQ multiplex PCR. Here the sample spans 100,000 to 150,000 clones, around 86% being singletons. The specimen sequenced was PBMCs. The receptor source for this set is a woman between 18 and 29 years old in good health and CMV-seronegative.

This clone was counted once. CDR3 sequence: CATLDTSYEQYF. CDR3 bases: TGTGCCACCCTGGACACCTCCTACGAGCAGTACTTC. The V and J genes are TRBV27 and TRBJ2-7; TRBD1 might be the D (5 bases). The CDR3 runs to 12 residues. The germline V gene encodes CDR1 MNHEY and CDR2 SMNVEV (reference sequence). V lost 10 bases and J lost 0, with 10 bases in between.

This CDR3 is CASSPSGQATTNEKLFF. Here the CDR3 DNA reads TGTGCCAGCAGCCCTTCTGGGCAGGCCACAACTAATGAAAAACTGTTTTTT. The chain is built from TRBV4-2 and TRBJ1-4; D not resolved. Germline CDR1 is LGHNA and CDR2 is YNFKEQ. The CDR3 consists of 17 residues. V gave up 4 bases and J gave up 0 bases, with 15 bases separating them.

The chain is built from TRBV28 and TRBJ2-3, with TRBD2 matching over 12 bases. The V segment lost 6 bases and the J segment 6 bases; nucleotides outside the gene matches: 10. Germline-derived CDR1 and CDR2 are MDHEN and SYDVKM. The CDR3 runs to 16 residues. The CDR3 DNA sequence: TGTGCCAGCAGCCAACCGACTAGCGGGAGTACCGATACGCAGTATTTT. This codes for CASSQPTSGSTDTQYF.